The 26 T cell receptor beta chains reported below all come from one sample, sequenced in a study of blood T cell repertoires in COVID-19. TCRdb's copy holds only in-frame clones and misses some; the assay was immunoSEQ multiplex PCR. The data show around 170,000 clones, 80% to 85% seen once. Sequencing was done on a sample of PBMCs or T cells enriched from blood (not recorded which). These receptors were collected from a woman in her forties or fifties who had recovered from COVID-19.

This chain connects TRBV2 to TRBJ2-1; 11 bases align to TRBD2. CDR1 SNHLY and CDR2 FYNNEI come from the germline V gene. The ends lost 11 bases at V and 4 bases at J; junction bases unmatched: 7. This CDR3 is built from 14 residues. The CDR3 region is CASYSGRGYNEQFF. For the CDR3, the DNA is TGTGCCTCCTATAGCGGGAGGGGTTACAATGAGCAGTTCTTC.

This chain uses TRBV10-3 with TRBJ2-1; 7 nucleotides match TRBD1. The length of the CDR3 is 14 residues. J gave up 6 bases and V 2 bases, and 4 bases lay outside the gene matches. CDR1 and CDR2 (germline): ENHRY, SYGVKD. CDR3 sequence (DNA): TGTGCCATCAGTGAGCCGGACAGGTCCAATGAGCAGTTCTTC. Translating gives CAISEPDRSNEQFF.

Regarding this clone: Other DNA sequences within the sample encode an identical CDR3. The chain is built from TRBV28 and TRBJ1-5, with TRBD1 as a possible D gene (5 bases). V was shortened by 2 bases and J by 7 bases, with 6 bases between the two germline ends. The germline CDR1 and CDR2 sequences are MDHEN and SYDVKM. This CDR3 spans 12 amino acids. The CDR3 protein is CASSLTGQPQHF. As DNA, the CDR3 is TGTGCCAGCAGTTTAACAGGACAGCCCCAGCATTTT.

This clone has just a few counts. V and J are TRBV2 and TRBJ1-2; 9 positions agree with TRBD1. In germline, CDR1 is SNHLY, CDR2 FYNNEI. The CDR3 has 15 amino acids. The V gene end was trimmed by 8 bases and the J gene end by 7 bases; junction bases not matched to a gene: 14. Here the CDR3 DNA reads TGTGCCAGCTCCTACACAGGGACAGGGCCGGGTGGCTACACCTTC. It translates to CASSYTGTGPGGYTF.

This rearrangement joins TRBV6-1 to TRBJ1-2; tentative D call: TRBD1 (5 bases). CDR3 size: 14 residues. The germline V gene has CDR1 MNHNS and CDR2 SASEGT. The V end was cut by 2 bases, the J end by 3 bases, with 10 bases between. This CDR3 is CASSEQTAYYGYTF. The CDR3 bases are TGTGCCAGCAGTGAACAGACAGCCTACTATGGCTACACCTTC.

This CDR3 is CAISRTSGSSDTQYF. CDR3 nucleotides: TGTGCCATCAGCAGGACTAGCGGTTCGTCAGATACGCAGTATTTT. This chain joins TRBV10-3 and TRBJ2-3; TRBD2 aligns across 10 bases. The CDR3 runs 15 residues. Germline V gives CDR1 ENHRY, CDR2 SYGVKD. Trimming removed 6 bases from V and 4 bases from J; junction bases left unmatched: 7.

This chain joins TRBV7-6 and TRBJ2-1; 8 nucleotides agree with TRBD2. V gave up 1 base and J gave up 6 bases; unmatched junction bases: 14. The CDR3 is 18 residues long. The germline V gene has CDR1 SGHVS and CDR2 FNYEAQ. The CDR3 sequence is CASSLEGSGEQGSNEQFF. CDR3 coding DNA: TGTGCCAGCAGCTTAGAGGGTAGCGGGGAGCAGGGCTCCAATGAGCAGTTCTTC.

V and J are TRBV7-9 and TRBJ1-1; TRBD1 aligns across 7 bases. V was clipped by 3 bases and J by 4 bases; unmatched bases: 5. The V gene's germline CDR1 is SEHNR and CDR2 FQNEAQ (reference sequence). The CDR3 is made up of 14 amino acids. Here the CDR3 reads CASSLPGGTTEAFF. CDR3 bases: TGTGCCAGCAGCTTGCCAGGGGGGACCACTGAAGCTTTCTTT.

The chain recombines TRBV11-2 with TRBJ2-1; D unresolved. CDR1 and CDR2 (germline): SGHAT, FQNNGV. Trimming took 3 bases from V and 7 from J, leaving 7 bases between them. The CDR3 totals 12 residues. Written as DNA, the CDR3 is TGTGCCAGCAGCTTTAGAGGTAATGAGCAGTTCTTC. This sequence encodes CASSFRGNEQFF.

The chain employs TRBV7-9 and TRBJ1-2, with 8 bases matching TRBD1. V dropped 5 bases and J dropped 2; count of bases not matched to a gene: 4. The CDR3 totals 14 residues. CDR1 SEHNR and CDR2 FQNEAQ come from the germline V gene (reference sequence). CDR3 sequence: CASSPRQGNYGYTF. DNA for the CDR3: TGTGCCAGCAGCCCTCGACAGGGGAACTATGGCTACACCTTC.

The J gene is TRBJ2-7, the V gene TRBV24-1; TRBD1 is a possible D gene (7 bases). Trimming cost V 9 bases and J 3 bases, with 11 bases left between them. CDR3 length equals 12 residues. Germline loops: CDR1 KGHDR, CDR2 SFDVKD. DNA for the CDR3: TGTGCCACCTCTCAGGGGGGCTACGAGCAGTACTTC. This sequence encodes CATSQGGYEQYF.

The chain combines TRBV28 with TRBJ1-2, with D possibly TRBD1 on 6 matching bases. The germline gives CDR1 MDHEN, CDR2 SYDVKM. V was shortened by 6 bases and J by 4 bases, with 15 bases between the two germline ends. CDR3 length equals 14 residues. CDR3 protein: CASSLYRETYGYTF. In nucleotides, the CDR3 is TGTGCCAGCAGCCTATACAGGGAGACCTATGGCTACACCTTC.

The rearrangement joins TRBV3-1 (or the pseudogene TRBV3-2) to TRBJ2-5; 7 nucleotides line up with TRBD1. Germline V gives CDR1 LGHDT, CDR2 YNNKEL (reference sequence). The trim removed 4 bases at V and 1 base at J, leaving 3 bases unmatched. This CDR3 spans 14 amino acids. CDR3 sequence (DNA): TGTGCCAGCAGCCTACGGGACAGCCAAGAGACCCAGTACTTC. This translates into CASSLRDSQETQYF.

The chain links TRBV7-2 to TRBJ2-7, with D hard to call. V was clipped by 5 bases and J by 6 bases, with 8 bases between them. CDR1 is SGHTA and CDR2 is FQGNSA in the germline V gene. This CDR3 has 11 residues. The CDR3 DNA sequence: TGTGCCAGCAGCCCCAATTTCGAGCAGTACTTC. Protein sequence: CASSPNFEQYF.

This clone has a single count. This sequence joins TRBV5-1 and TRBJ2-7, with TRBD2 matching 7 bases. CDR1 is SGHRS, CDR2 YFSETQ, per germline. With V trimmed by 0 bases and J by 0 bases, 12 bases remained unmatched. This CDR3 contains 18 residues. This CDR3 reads CASSLESRRGSPSYEQYF. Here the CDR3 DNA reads TGCGCCAGCAGCTTGGAGTCAAGGCGCGGGAGCCCCTCCTACGAGCAGTACTTC.

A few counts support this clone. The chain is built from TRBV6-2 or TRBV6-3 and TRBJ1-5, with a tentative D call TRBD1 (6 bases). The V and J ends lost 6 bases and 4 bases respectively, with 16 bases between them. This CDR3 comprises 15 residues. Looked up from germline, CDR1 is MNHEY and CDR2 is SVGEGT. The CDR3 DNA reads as TGTGCCAGCAGGTACGAGGACAGAAATAATCAGCCCCAGCATTTT. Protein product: CASRYEDRNNQPQHF.

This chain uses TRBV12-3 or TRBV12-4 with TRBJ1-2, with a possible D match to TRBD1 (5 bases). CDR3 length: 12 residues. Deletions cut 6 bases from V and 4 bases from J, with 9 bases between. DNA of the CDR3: TGTGCCAGCAGCCGACAGCTCTATGGCTACACCTTC. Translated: CASSRQLYGYTF.

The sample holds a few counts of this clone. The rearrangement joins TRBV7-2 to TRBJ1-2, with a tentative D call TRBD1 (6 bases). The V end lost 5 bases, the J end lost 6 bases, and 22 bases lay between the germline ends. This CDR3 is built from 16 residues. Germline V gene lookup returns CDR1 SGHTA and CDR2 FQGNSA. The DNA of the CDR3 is TGTGCCAGCAGCCCCCCAGACAGGTACTATGATGATGGCTACACCTTC. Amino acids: CASSPPDRYYDDGYTF.

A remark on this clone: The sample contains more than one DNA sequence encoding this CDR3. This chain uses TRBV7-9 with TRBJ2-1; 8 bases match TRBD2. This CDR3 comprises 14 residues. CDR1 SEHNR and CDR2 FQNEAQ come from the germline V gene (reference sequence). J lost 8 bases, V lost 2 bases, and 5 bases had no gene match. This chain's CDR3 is CASSLSGGLDEQFF. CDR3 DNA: TGTGCCAGCAGCTTATCGGGGGGGCTCGATGAGCAGTTCTTC.

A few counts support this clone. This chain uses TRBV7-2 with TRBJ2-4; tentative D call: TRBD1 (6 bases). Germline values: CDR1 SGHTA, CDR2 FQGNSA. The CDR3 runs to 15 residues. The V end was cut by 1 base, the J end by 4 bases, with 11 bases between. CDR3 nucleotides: TGTGCCAGCAGCTTAGTTTTAGGACAGAAAAACATTCAGTACTTC. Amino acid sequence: CASSLVLGQKNIQYF.

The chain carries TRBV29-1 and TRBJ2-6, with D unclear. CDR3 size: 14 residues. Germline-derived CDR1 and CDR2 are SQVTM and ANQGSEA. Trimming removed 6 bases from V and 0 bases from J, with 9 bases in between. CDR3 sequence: CSVGQDSGANVLTF. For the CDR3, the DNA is TGCAGCGTCGGTCAGGACTCTGGGGCCAACGTCCTGACTTTC.

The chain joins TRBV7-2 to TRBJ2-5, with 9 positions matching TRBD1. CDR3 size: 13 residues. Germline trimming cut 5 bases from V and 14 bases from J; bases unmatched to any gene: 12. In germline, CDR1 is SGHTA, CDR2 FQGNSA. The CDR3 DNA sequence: TGTGCCAGCAGCGGATTACCGGGACAGGGTTTTTACTTC. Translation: CASSGLPGQGFYF.

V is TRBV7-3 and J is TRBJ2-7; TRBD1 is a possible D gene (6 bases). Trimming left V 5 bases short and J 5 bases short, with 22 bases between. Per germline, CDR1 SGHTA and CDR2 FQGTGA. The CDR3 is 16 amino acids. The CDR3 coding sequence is TGTGCCAGCAGCGTAAAGAACAGGGTACCGGGCCACGAGCAGTACTTC. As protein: CASSVKNRVPGHEQYF.

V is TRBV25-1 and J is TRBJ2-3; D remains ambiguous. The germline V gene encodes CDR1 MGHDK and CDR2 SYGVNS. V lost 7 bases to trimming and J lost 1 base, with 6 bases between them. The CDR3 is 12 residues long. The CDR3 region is CASNPGTDTQYF. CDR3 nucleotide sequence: TGTGCCAGCAACCCGGGCACAGATACGCAGTATTTT. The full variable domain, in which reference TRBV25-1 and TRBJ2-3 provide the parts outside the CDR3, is EADIYQTPRYLVIGTGKKITLECSQTMGHDKMYWYQQDPGMELHLIHYSYGVNSTEKGDLSSESTVSRIRTEHFPLTLESARPSHTSQYLCASNPGTDTQYFGPGTRLTVL.

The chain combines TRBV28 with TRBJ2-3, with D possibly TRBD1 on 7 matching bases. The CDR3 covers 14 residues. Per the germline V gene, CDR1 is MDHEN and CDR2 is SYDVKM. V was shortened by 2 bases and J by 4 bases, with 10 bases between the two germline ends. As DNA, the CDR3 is TGTGCCAGCAGTTTAGGAGGGGGCCCAGATACGCAGTATTTT. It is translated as CASSLGGGPDTQYF.

The CDR3 here is CASSFDLQWTEGDGYTF. CDR3 sequence (DNA): TGTGCCAGCAGCTTCGATCTACAGTGGACCGAAGGGGATGGCTACACCTTC. The rearrangement uses TRBV7-9 and TRBJ1-2; TRBD1 might be the D (5 bases). Germline V gene sequence: CDR1 SEHNR, CDR2 FQNEAQ (reference sequence). This CDR3 has 17 residues. Between the trimmed V and J ends, which lost 3 bases and 6 bases, there was a span of 23 bases. The variable domain in full, with the rest retrieved from reference TRBV7-9 and TRBJ1-2, is DTGVSQNPRHKITKRGQNVTFRCDPISEHNRLYWYRQTLGQGPEFLTYFQNEAQLEKSRLLSDRFSAERPKGSFSTLEIQRTEQGDSAMYLCASSFDLQWTEGDGYTFGSGTRLTVV.